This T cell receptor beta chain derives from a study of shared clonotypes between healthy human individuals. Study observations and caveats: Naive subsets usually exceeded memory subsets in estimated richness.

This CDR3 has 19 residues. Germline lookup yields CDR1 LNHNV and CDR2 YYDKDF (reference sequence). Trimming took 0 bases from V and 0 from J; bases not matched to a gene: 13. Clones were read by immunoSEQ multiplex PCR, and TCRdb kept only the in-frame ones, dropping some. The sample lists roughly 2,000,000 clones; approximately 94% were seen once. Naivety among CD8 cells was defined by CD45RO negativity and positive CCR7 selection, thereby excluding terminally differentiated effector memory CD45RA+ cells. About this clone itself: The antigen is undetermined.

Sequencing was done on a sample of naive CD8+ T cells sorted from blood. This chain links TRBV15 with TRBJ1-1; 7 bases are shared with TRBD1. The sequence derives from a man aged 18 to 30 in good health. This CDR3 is CATSRDVMGQILMNTEAFF. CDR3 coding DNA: TGTGCCACCAGCAGAGACGTGATGGGACAGATACTCATGAACACTGAAGCTTTCTTT.